The present T cell receptor (delta chain) was sequenced within a study of DNA immune sequencing with unique molecular identifiers (dated by TCRdb to the early 2020s). Study-wide context: gammadelta T cells were enriched from buffy coats using immunomagnetic cell separation, and their genomic DNA was sequenced. Fluorescence-activated cell sorting was used to enrich gammadelta T cells from PBMC of about 11 healthy individuals. To compare enriched with non-enriched material, around 100 ng of enriched gammadelta T-cell DNA and 0.85 to 1 ug of non-enriched PBMC DNA were sequenced. The study developed and validated an ultrasensitive DNA-based TRD repertoire sequencing method using PCR-introduced unique molecular identifiers. Validation of the method was performed on synthetic reference molecules and on blood samples from healthy individuals. All donors were healthy individuals, and fewer than 13 of the donors were profiled using sorted gammadelta T cells from peripheral blood. Results and caveats for the whole study, not just this receptor: Novel TRD sequences not targeted by the primers cannot be detected by the primer-based approach. Healthy donors differed in TRD repertoire diversity, and several donors were highly oligoclonal, meaning the top 5 clonotypes made up more than half of productive molecules. Among clonotypes in healthy donors, TRDV2 paired with TRDJ1 was identified as the most common TRD rearrangement.

This clone is large (0.1 to 1%) in its sample. Its antigen remains unidentified. Per-base qualities were not stored, and no clone one base away is much larger. The CDR3 sequence holds 15 residues, the cysteine and phenylalanine included. Only CDR3 DNA remains: 45 bases, in frame from the first base. V is shortened by 3 bases, J by 1 base, and the region joining them spans 14 bases. Via the germline V gene, CDR1 is GEAIGNYY and CDR2 EKD. The receptor library was made with multiplex PCR. A 32-plex assay amplified the genomic DNA, with primers for all 8 TRDV and 4 TRDJ genes spanning the CDR3. During 2 to 3 cycles of barcoding PCR, a 12-nucleotide UMI was attached, and a second PCR using Illumina adapter primers followed. AMPure XP beads were used to purify the libraries, whose quality was checked on a Fragment Analyzer using the HS NGS Fragment kit. An Illumina MiniSeq mid-output kit with around 19% PhiX and 150 cycles of paired-end reads was used for sequencing. For the original study's pipeline: MIGEC version 1.2.9 was used to process the reads, grouping reads by UMI and building error-corrected consensus sequences. Post-processing used modified VDJtools version 1.2.1 scripts and the tcR R package. Clones were re-identified by TCRdb from the public reads with CATT, and rows with the same DNA were merged. These V and J calls are TCRdb output, not the study's own analysis. The sample data list roughly 4,800 delta-chain clones, and over 10% of these were observed just once. The leading ten clones occupy 50% to 55% of the sample.

The sequence came from a human donor in good health. The chain is assembled from TRDV2 and TRDJ1; a tentative D match to TRDD3 spans 5 bases. Material: gamma-delta T cells enriched from blood buffy coat, or unenriched PBMCs (not recorded which). The DNA is as follows: TGTGCCTGTGACCCCGTAATACGGCGCACCGATAAACTCATCTTT. Its protein product is CACDPVIRRTDKLIF.